These T cell receptor beta chains were read from a single sample in a study of identical twins. TCRdb ran MiXCR on the 5' RACE reads and lists one entry per CDR3 protein. This table has hundreds of thousands of distinct CDR3 sequences, 20% to 25% appearing once. The data were also submitted as part of a second study, on T cells expressing NK-cell markers.

The sample was CD4+ T cells sorted from blood. These receptors all stem from a woman between 18 and 29 years old in good health. The CDR3 runs from the conserved cysteine through the conserved F or W. D genes are given only for firm matches. The listing skips clone size in some rows; elsewhere it reads once, few, many or a size class.

clone_size: few
d_call: TRBD1
v_call: TRBV29-1
j_call: TRBJ2-7
cdr3_nt: TGCAGCGTGGGGCCTCCAGGGGGCGAGCAGTACTTC
cdr3_aa: CSVGPPGGEQYF

clone_size: -
d_call: -
v_call: TRBV29-1
j_call: TRBJ1-4
cdr3_nt: TGCAGCGTTCTGGCCGCAGTCTCGGGAAAACTGTTTTTT
cdr3_aa: CSVLAAVSGKLFF

clone_size: once
d_call: -
v_call: TRBV6-1
j_call: TRBJ2-2
cdr3_nt: TGTGCCAGCAGTCGACTGGGCCGGCCGAACACCGGGGAGCTGTTTTTT
cdr3_aa: CASSRLGRPNTGELFF

clone_size: -
d_call: -
v_call: TRBV4-2
j_call: TRBJ2-1
cdr3_nt: TGTGCCAGCAGCCAAAGGTGGAGCTCCTACAATGAGCAGTTCTTC
cdr3_aa: CASSQRWSSYNEQFF

clone_size: few
d_call: -
v_call: TRBV24-1
j_call: TRBJ2-5
cdr3_nt: TGTGCCACCAGTGACCCAGGGACGGAGACCCAGTACTTC
cdr3_aa: CATSDPGTETQYF

clone_size: once
d_call: -
v_call: TRBV6-1
j_call: TRBJ2-4
cdr3_nt: TGTGCCAGCAGTGAAGCTGGGGGCAGCCTGGCCATTCAGTACTTC
cdr3_aa: CASSEAGGSLAIQYF

clone_size: few
d_call: TRBD1
v_call: TRBV5-1
j_call: TRBJ1-1
cdr3_nt: TGCGCCAGCAACGACCGGTTCCCGGGACAGGATGCTTTCTTT
cdr3_aa: CASNDRFPGQDAFF

clone_size: -
d_call: -
v_call: TRBV12-3/TRBV12-4
j_call: TRBJ1-6
cdr3_nt: TGTGCCAGCAGCTTCACCCTGTCGACCCTCCACTTT
cdr3_aa: CASSFTLSTLHF

clone_size: -
d_call: -
v_call: TRBV6-6
j_call: TRBJ2-7
cdr3_nt: TGTGCCAGCAGGACACAGGCGGCCAACGAGCAGTACTTC
cdr3_aa: CASRTQAANEQYF

clone_size: few
d_call: -
v_call: TRBV2
j_call: TRBJ1-6
cdr3_nt: TGTGCCAGCAGTGCGGTGACAGTTGATTCACCCCTCCACTTT
cdr3_aa: CASSAVTVDSPLHF

clone_size: -
d_call: -
v_call: TRBV9
j_call: TRBJ1-1
cdr3_nt: TGTGCCAGCAGCGTAATGACGGAGAACACTGAAGCTTTCTTT
cdr3_aa: CASSVMTENTEAFF

clone_size: -
d_call: -
v_call: TRBV29-1
j_call: TRBJ2-7
cdr3_nt: TGCAGCGCCCTACAGGGTGTGACCTACGAGCAGTACTTC
cdr3_aa: CSALQGVTYEQYF

clone_size: few
d_call: -
v_call: TRBV6-6
j_call: TRBJ2-3
cdr3_nt: TGTGCCAGCAGCTCAGTCGGGGCAGATACGCAGTATTTT
cdr3_aa: CASSSVGADTQYF

clone_size: few
d_call: -
v_call: TRBV4-1
j_call: TRBJ1-1
cdr3_nt: TGCGCCAGCAGCCAAGAGGGCGGTACGAACACTGAAGCTTTCTTT
cdr3_aa: CASSQEGGTNTEAFF

clone_size: few
d_call: TRBD2
v_call: TRBV28
j_call: TRBJ2-7
cdr3_nt: TGTGCCACTTCTCTAGCGGGAGTGGACTACGAGCAGTACTTC
cdr3_aa: CATSLAGVDYEQYF

clone_size: -
d_call: TRBD2
v_call: TRBV20-1
j_call: TRBJ2-5
cdr3_nt: TGCAGTGCTCGAACGGGACTAGCGGGAGAGACCCAGTACTTC
cdr3_aa: CSARTGLAGETQYF

clone_size: -
d_call: -
v_call: TRBV10-2
j_call: TRBJ2-3
cdr3_nt: TGCGCCAGCGACGGGTCAAGCACAGATACGCAGTATTTT
cdr3_aa: CASDGSSTDTQYF

clone_size: -
d_call: -
v_call: TRBV20-1
j_call: TRBJ2-3
cdr3_nt: TGCAGTGCAATTCCGGGGAACACAGATACGCAGTATTTT
cdr3_aa: CSAIPGNTDTQYF

clone_size: -
d_call: -
v_call: TRBV6-2/TRBV6-3
j_call: TRBJ1-5
cdr3_nt: TGTGCCAGCAGTTACCTGACGTATAGCAATCAGCCCCAGCATTTT
cdr3_aa: CASSYLTYSNQPQHF

clone_size: -
d_call: TRBD1
v_call: TRBV12-3/TRBV12-4
j_call: TRBJ2-2
cdr3_nt: TGTGCCAGCAGTTGGGGGACAGGGGGGGCCGGGGAGCTGTTTTTT
cdr3_aa: CASSWGTGGAGELFF

clone_size: -
d_call: -
v_call: TRBV11-2
j_call: TRBJ2-5
cdr3_nt: TGTGCCAGCAGCTCGTCCCACCAAGAGACCCAGTACTTC
cdr3_aa: CASSSSHQETQYF

clone_size: many
d_call: -
v_call: TRBV5-6
j_call: TRBJ2-2
cdr3_nt: TGTGCCAGCAGCTCCCTGAGGGAGCGCATGAACACCGGGGAGCTGTTTTTT
cdr3_aa: CASSSLRERMNTGELFF

clone_size: -
d_call: -
v_call: TRBV6-1
j_call: TRBJ1-2
cdr3_nt: TGTGCCAGCAAAAGGACTGATCTCTTTGGCTACACCTTC
cdr3_aa: CASKRTDLFGYTF

clone_size: few
d_call: TRBD1
v_call: TRBV20-1
j_call: TRBJ2-7
cdr3_nt: TGCAGTGCTGGACAGGGCGGCAACGAGCAGTACTTC
cdr3_aa: CSAGQGGNEQYF

clone_size: -
d_call: -
v_call: TRBV12-3/TRBV12-4
j_call: TRBJ1-1
cdr3_nt: TGTGCCACCTCCCCCGCGGAAACTGAAGCTTTCTTT
cdr3_aa: CATSPAETEAFF

clone_size: few
d_call: TRBD2
v_call: TRBV10-3
j_call: TRBJ2-1
cdr3_nt: TGTGCCAGTACCGGGACTAGCGGGAACAATGAGCAGTTCTTC
cdr3_aa: CASTGTSGNNEQFF

clone_size: once
d_call: TRBD2
v_call: TRBV11-2
j_call: TRBJ2-7
cdr3_nt: TGTGCCAGCAGGGGACGGGAGGGGCCCTACGAGCAGTACTTC
cdr3_aa: CASRGREGPYEQYF

clone_size: -
d_call: TRBD1
v_call: TRBV9
j_call: TRBJ1-1
cdr3_nt: TGTGCCAGCAGCGGGGACAGGGGTCTAACTGAAGCTTTCTTT
cdr3_aa: CASSGDRGLTEAFF

clone_size: -
d_call: -
v_call: TRBV20-1
j_call: TRBJ2-5
cdr3_nt: TGCAGTGCTAGTCCGTCTGGGACTCAGACCCAGTACTTC
cdr3_aa: CSASPSGTQTQYF

clone_size: -
d_call: TRBD1
v_call: TRBV20-1
j_call: TRBJ1-2
cdr3_nt: TGCAGTGCTACAGGGGGAAACTATGGCTACACCTTC
cdr3_aa: CSATGGNYGYTF

clone_size: -
d_call: -
v_call: TRBV29-1
j_call: TRBJ1-1
cdr3_nt: TGCAGCGTTGATTGGGACGGAGTGAACACTGAAGCTTTCTTT
cdr3_aa: CSVDWDGVNTEAFF

clone_size: few
d_call: TRBD2
v_call: TRBV2
j_call: TRBJ2-3
cdr3_nt: TGTGCCAGCGGCGGGACTAGCGGGGAACCTACGCAGTATTTT
cdr3_aa: CASGGTSGEPTQYF

clone_size: many
d_call: TRBD2
v_call: TRBV12-3/TRBV12-4
j_call: TRBJ2-3
cdr3_nt: TGTGCCAGCAGTCCCCTAGCGGGAGTTCCAGATACGCAGTATTTT
cdr3_aa: CASSPLAGVPDTQYF

clone_size: few
d_call: TRBD1
v_call: TRBV5-1
j_call: TRBJ1-2
cdr3_nt: TGCGCCAGCAGCTCCTTGACAGGGGACGGCTACACCTTC
cdr3_aa: CASSSLTGDGYTF

clone_size: few
d_call: TRBD1
v_call: TRBV20-1
j_call: TRBJ1-2
cdr3_nt: TGCAGTGCTCCCGTGGGACAGACATATGGCTACACCTTC
cdr3_aa: CSAPVGQTYGYTF

clone_size: -
d_call: TRBD1
v_call: TRBV29-1
j_call: TRBJ2-1
cdr3_nt: TGCAGCGCCGATGGACAGGGCGATGAGCAGTTCTTC
cdr3_aa: CSADGQGDEQFF

clone_size: -
d_call: -
v_call: TRBV12-3/TRBV12-4
j_call: TRBJ1-1
cdr3_nt: TGTGCCAGCAGATCCGCCTCGGGGGATGGGGACACTGAAGCTTTCTTT
cdr3_aa: CASRSASGDGDTEAFF

clone_size: few
d_call: TRBD2
v_call: TRBV7-2
j_call: TRBJ2-5
cdr3_nt: TGTGCCAGCAGCCCACTAGCGGCGCAAGAGACCCAGTACTTC
cdr3_aa: CASSPLAAQETQYF

clone_size: few
d_call: TRBD2
v_call: TRBV3-1
j_call: TRBJ2-7
cdr3_nt: TGTGCCAGCAGCCAAGCTAGCGGGAGGCCCGAGCAGTACTTC
cdr3_aa: CASSQASGRPEQYF

clone_size: -
d_call: -
v_call: TRBV10-3
j_call: TRBJ2-1
cdr3_nt: TGTGCCATCAGACAGGGAATCTACAATGAGCAGTTCTTC
cdr3_aa: CAIRQGIYNEQFF

clone_size: many
d_call: -
v_call: TRBV5-1
j_call: TRBJ2-1
cdr3_nt: TGCGCCAGCAGCTTGACAGGGAGCAACAATGAGCAGTTCTTC
cdr3_aa: CASSLTGSNNEQFF

clone_size: -
d_call: -
v_call: TRBV20-1
j_call: TRBJ2-4
cdr3_nt: TGCAGTGCTAGTTCTGGTTACAGGGTGGGGAACATTCAGTACTTC
cdr3_aa: CSASSGYRVGNIQYF

clone_size: few
d_call: -
v_call: TRBV7-2
j_call: TRBJ2-5
cdr3_nt: TGTGCCAGCAGCCCACGTCAGCTACAGACCCAGTACTTC
cdr3_aa: CASSPRQLQTQYF

clone_size: -
d_call: TRBD2
v_call: TRBV5-1
j_call: TRBJ2-3
cdr3_nt: TGCGCCAGCAGTTCGGGACTAGCGGGAGGCGTGGGCGCAGATACGCAGTATTTT
cdr3_aa: CASSSGLAGGVGADTQYF

clone_size: -
d_call: -
v_call: TRBV11-2
j_call: TRBJ2-2
cdr3_nt: TGTGCCAGCAGCAAGCCGGGACTTAACACCGGGGAGCTGTTTTTT
cdr3_aa: CASSKPGLNTGELFF

clone_size: -
d_call: -
v_call: TRBV5-1
j_call: TRBJ2-5
cdr3_nt: TGCGCCAGCAGTTTTATGGGGCTGGAGGCCGAGACCCAGTACTTC
cdr3_aa: CASSFMGLEAETQYF

clone_size: -
d_call: TRBD2
v_call: TRBV4-3
j_call: TRBJ2-1
cdr3_nt: TGCGCCAGCAGCCAAGACCCTCCGACTAGCGGGAGTCCCGAGCAGTTCTTC
cdr3_aa: CASSQDPPTSGSPEQFF

clone_size: -
d_call: -
v_call: TRBV5-1
j_call: TRBJ2-2
cdr3_nt: TGCGCCAGCAGCTTGGTCCCCGGGTCGTCTAATGCGAACACCGGGGAGCTGTTTTTT
cdr3_aa: CASSLVPGSSNANTGELFF

clone_size: -
d_call: TRBD2
v_call: TRBV6-1
j_call: TRBJ2-7
cdr3_nt: TGTGCCAGCAGTGCCGGGACTAGGACCTACGAGCAGTACTTC
cdr3_aa: CASSAGTRTYEQYF

clone_size: -
d_call: -
v_call: TRBV9
j_call: TRBJ2-7
cdr3_nt: TGTGCCAGCAGCGCAGGGAACCCCAAGGGCTCCCCCTACGAGCAGTACTTC
cdr3_aa: CASSAGNPKGSPYEQYF

clone_size: many
d_call: -
v_call: TRBV6-2/TRBV6-3
j_call: TRBJ2-6
cdr3_nt: TGTGCCAGCAGTTACTCGGGAACGGGGGCCAACGTCCTGACTTTC
cdr3_aa: CASSYSGTGANVLTF